This T cell receptor (beta chain) was identified in a study of blood T cell repertoires in COVID-19. Study as a whole: Some COVID-19 samples were acute and others convalescent; all came from the United States, Italy and Spain.

This CDR3 region has 14 residues. The V gene end was trimmed by 3 bases and the J gene end by 3 bases; junction bases not matched to a gene: 1. Germline V gives CDR1 SGHTA, CDR2 FQGNSA. Original processing notes: For nucleated cells, counts were estimated from reference gene primer amplification. TCRdb's copy holds only in-frame clones and misses some; the assay was immunoSEQ multiplex PCR. V, J and clone size were drawn from that table, and D and trimming were deduced from the DNA. Among over 55,000 clones listed, around 87% were seen once. The specimen sequenced was peripheral blood. The source of this sequence is a man aged 50 or older with active COVID-19. The rearrangement links TRBV7-2 to TRBJ2-4; 8 nucleotides agree with TRBD1. CDR3 nucleotide sequence: TGTGCCAGCAGCTTCACAGGGGGCAAAAACATTCAGTACTTC. Protein: CASSFTGGKNIQYF.